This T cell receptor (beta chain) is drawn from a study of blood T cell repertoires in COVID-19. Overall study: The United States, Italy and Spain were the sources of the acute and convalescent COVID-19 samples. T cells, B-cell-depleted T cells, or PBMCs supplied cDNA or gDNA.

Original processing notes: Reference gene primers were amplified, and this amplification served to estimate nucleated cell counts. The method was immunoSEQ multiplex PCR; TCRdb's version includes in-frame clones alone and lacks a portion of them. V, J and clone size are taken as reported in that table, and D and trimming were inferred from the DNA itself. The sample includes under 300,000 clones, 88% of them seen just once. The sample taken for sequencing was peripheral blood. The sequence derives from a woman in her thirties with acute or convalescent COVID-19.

CDR3 sequence reads: CASSPQGAVTYEQYF. The CDR3 DNA reads TGTGCCAGCTCACCCCAGGGGGCGGTAACCTACGAGCAGTACTTC. The chain joins TRBV18 to TRBJ2-7; 8 bases line up with TRBD1. Germline V gene lookup returns CDR1 KGHSH and CDR2 LQKENI. Trimming removed 3 bases from V and 2 bases from J; junction bases left unmatched: 6. The CDR3 has 15 residues.